The 21 T cell receptor beta chains below were found in one sample sequenced in a study of control samples from healthy donors and cancer patients (dated by TCRdb to the early 2020s). Preparation of the library involved the immunoSEQ multiplex PCR assay. TCRdb provides this immuneACCESS table in a form limited to in-frame rearrangements. Some clones are lacking; in checked studies, under half of them reflect an unresolved V gene, and why the rest are absent is not known. A total of 150,000 to 200,000 clones appear in this sample, 80% to 95% of them only once. The ten largest clones add up to just over 2% of the sample. The sequenced sample consisted of blood. Receptor source: a woman aged 40 to 50 in good health.

The chain couples TRBV4-1 to TRBJ1-6, with D perhaps TRBD1 (5 bases). The V and J ends lost 2 bases and 5 bases respectively, with 10 bases between them. Germline loops: CDR1 MGHRA, CDR2 YSYEKL. This CDR3 has 15 residues. CDR3 coding DNA: TGCGCCAGCAGCCAATCGGGAGGGGATAATTCACCCCTCCACTTT. Protein sequence: CASSQSGGDNSPLHF.

This chain joins TRBV15 and TRBJ1-1; weak D call: TRBD1 (5 bases). The CDR3 loop spans 15 amino acids. Trimming took off 3 bases at V and 2 bases at J, with 13 bases between the two ends. Per germline, CDR1 LNHNV and CDR2 YYDKDF (reference sequence). CDR3: CATSSGRTPNTEAFF. The CDR3, as DNA: TGTGCCACCAGCAGCGGGAGGACACCCAACACTGAAGCTTTCTTT.

The CDR3 spells CASSRGTGSNQPQHF. For the CDR3, the DNA is TGTGCCAGCAGTAGAGGGACAGGGAGCAATCAGCCCCAGCATTTT. The chain links TRBV27 to TRBJ1-5, with TRBD1 matching over 9 bases. Germline V gene data show CDR1 as MNHEY and CDR2 as SMNVEV (reference sequence). The V segment lost 5 bases and the J segment 1 base; nucleotides outside the gene matches: 3. This CDR3 is 15 amino acids long.

The rearrangement links TRBV5-1 to TRBJ2-2; D is unresolved. This CDR3 spans 12 amino acids. The germline gives CDR1 SGHRS, CDR2 YFSETQ. The germline V and J ends were trimmed by 4 bases and 6 bases, with 7 bases remaining between them. For the CDR3, the DNA is TGCGCCAGCAGCGACGTATCCGGGGAGCTGTTTTTT. This translates into CASSDVSGELFF.

The rearrangement links TRBV12-5 to TRBJ2-7; 12 bases fit TRBD1. The CDR3 extends over 15 amino acids. V lost 5 bases, J lost 0 bases, and 2 bases stayed unmatched. Germline loops: CDR1 LGHNT, CDR2 FRNRAP. Written as DNA, the CDR3 is TGTGCTAGTGGTAAGGGACAGGGGGCCTCCTACGAGCAGTACTTC. Translated, it gives CASGKGQGASYEQYF.

This chain links TRBV27 with TRBJ2-7, with D maybe TRBD2 (6 bases). The CDR3 contains 15 residues. CDR1 is MNHEY, CDR2 SMNVEV, per germline (reference sequence). V gave up 3 bases and J gave up 6 bases, with 18 bases separating them. CDR3 amino acids: CASSFYAGGEGEQYF. The CDR3 region has the DNA TGTGCCAGCAGTTTCTATGCAGGAGGGGAAGGCGAGCAGTACTTC.

The chain recombines TRBV19 with TRBJ2-7; 10 bases map to TRBD1. The germline V gene has CDR1 LNHDA and CDR2 SQIVND (reference sequence). CDR3 length: 15 amino acids. The junction had 6 bases not matched to a gene; V was cut back by 3 bases and J by 4 bases. The CDR3 DNA reads TGTGCCAGTAGTATCTCCGGGACAGGGGCATACGAGCAGTACTTC. This gives the protein CASSISGTGAYEQYF.

This chain links TRBV6-1 with TRBJ2-2; TRBD2 is a possible D gene (6 bases). This CDR3 comprises 15 residues. CDR1 and CDR2 (germline): MNHNS, SASEGT. Trimming took off 7 bases at V and 6 bases at J, with 18 bases between the two ends. CDR3 region: CASTENGGRAGELFF. In nucleotides, the CDR3 is TGTGCCAGCACCGAAAACGGGGGTAGGGCCGGGGAGCTGTTTTTT.

The chain is built from TRBV11-2 and TRBJ2-5, with TRBD2 matching over 7 bases. The CDR3 covers 13 residues. The germline V gene has CDR1 SGHAT and CDR2 FQNNGV. Trimming removed 3 bases from V and 5 bases from J; junction bases left unmatched: 3. In DNA, the CDR3 is TGTGCCAGCAGCTTCCTCGGGGGGGAGACCCAGTACTTC. Protein: CASSFLGGETQYF.

Only one count was recorded for this clone. The CDR3 nucleotides are TGTGCCAGCAGTTCTCGACAGGGGGGGTACTATGGCTACACCTTC. It yields the protein CASSSRQGGYYGYTF. This rearrangement joins TRBV27 to TRBJ1-2; TRBD1 matches 9 bases. The CDR3 has 15 amino acids. The ends lost 4 bases at V and 3 bases at J; junction bases unmatched: 6. The germline gives CDR1 MNHEY, CDR2 SMNVEV (reference sequence).

As DNA, the CDR3 is TGTGCCAGCAGTGAACTCTACAGGGACTCTGGAAACACCATATATTTT. Protein: CASSELYRDSGNTIYF. This chain uses TRBV2 with TRBJ1-3; TRBD1 is a possible D gene (6 bases). The CDR3 loop spans 16 amino acids. The V end lost 2 bases, the J end lost 0 bases, and 11 bases lay between the germline ends. Germline assignment: CDR1 SNHLY and CDR2 FYNNEI.

The rearrangement uses TRBV9 and TRBJ2-7, with 11 bases fitting TRBD1. There are 15 residues in the CDR3. Losses at the gene ends were 4 bases for V and 4 bases for J; bases not matched to a gene: 7. CDR1 is SGDLS, CDR2 YYNGEE, per germline. CDR3 DNA sequence: TGTGCCAGCAGCACACGGGACAGGGGGGCTTACGAGCAGTACTTC. Amino acid sequence: CASSTRDRGAYEQYF.

The V gene is TRBV4-1, the J gene TRBJ1-5; the D gene is possibly TRBD1 (5 bases). Trimming stripped 0 bases from V and 7 bases from J, with 10 bases between. In germline, CDR1 is MGHRA, CDR2 YSYEKL. The CDR3 loop spans 14 amino acids. The CDR3 is CASSQDSGFQPQHF. As DNA, the CDR3 is TGCGCCAGCAGCCAAGATTCAGGGTTCCAGCCCCAGCATTTT.

The rearrangement uses TRBV6-1 and TRBJ2-2; D is uncertain. Germline CDR1 reads MNHNS; CDR2 reads SASEGT. V was cut by 2 bases and J by 3 bases, with 4 bases left in between. The CDR3 extends over 13 amino acids. The CDR3 coding sequence is TGTGCCAGCAGTGAACAGTACACCGGGGAGCTGTTTTTT. This sequence encodes CASSEQYTGELFF.

The count of this clone is one. The chain has TRBV5-1 and TRBJ1-2, with 9 bases identical to TRBD1. The CDR3 runs to 14 residues. CDR1 and CDR2 from the germline V gene are SGHRS and YFSETQ. V was pared by 5 bases and J by 7 bases, with 9 bases of the junction left unmatched. CDR3 sequence reads: CASRPDRGSGGYTF. The CDR3 bases are TGCGCCAGCAGGCCCGACAGGGGGTCGGGTGGCTACACCTTC.

This clone has a handful of counts. The genes are TRBV7-9 and TRBJ2-7; 8 positions agree with TRBD1. There are 15 residues in the CDR3. The germline gives CDR1 SEHNR, CDR2 FQNEAQ (reference sequence). The V segment lost 4 bases and the J segment 4 bases; nucleotides outside the gene matches: 9. CDR3 nucleotide sequence: TGTGCCAGCAGCTCGACACAGGGGGACAGGTACGAGCAGTACTTC. Protein sequence: CASSSTQGDRYEQYF.

V is TRBV5-1 and J is TRBJ2-7; TRBD1 matches at 8 bases. Germline V gives CDR1 SGHRS, CDR2 YFSETQ. This CDR3 contains 14 residues. Unmatched junction bases numbered 8, after V lost 3 bases and J lost 6 bases. For the CDR3, the DNA is TGCGCCAGCAGCTACTGGACAGGGTCGAGCGAGCAGTACTTC. Translated: CASSYWTGSSEQYF.

The V gene is TRBV15, the J gene TRBJ1-2; D is ambiguous. Trimming pared 0 bases from V and 7 bases from J, leaving 3 bases between. The germline V gene encodes CDR1 LNHNV and CDR2 YYDKDF (reference sequence). The CDR3 is 11 amino acids. The CDR3 here is CATSRDAGYTF. CDR3 nucleotides: TGTGCCACCAGCAGAGATGCTGGCTACACCTTC.

The chain carries TRBV20-1 and TRBJ2-3; tentative D call: TRBD1 (6 bases). Trimming took off 2 bases at V and 6 bases at J, with 6 bases between the two ends. Per the germline V gene, CDR1 is DFQATT and CDR2 is SNEGSKA (reference sequence). The CDR3 is 11 amino acids. CDR3 bases: TGCAGTGCTAGACAGGGGGATACGCAGTATTTT. Translating it yields CSARQGDTQYF.

V usage is TRBV5-4 and J usage is TRBJ2-2; 8 bases match TRBD2. This CDR3 has 18 residues. Germline V gene lookup returns CDR1 SGHNT and CDR2 YYREEE (reference sequence). V lost 4 bases to trimming and J lost 4 bases; unmatched junction nucleotides: 15. For the CDR3, the DNA is TGTGCCAGCAGCCGGGAGGTCGCCCGGGGGGGCGCCACCGGGGAGCTGTTTTTT. As protein: CASSREVARGGATGELFF. Filled out from reference TRBV5-4 and TRBJ2-2, the complete variable domain reads ETGVTQSPTHLIKTRGQQVTLRCSSQSGHNTVSWYQQALGQGPQFIFQYYREEENGRGNFPPRFSGLQFPNYSSELNVNALELDDSALYLCASSREVARGGATGELFFGEGSRLTVL.

V gene TRBV6-5 combines with J gene TRBJ2-1; D ambiguous. This CDR3 spans 12 amino acids. The V gene lost 5 bases and the J gene lost 3 bases, with 5 bases spanning the gap. Germline CDR1 reads MNHEY; CDR2 reads SVGAGI. The CDR3 DNA is TGTGCCAGCAGTAATGACTACAATGAGCAGTTCTTC. It translates to CASSNDYNEQFF.